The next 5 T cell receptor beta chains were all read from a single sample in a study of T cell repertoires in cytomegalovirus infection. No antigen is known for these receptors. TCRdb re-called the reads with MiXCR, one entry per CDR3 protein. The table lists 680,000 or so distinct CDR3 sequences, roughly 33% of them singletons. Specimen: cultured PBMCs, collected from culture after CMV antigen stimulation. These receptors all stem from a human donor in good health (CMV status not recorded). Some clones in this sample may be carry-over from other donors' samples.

The CDR3 spells CASSLNREEITDTQYF. Written as DNA, the CDR3 is TGTGCCAGCAGCTTGAACCGGGAGGAAATCACAGATACGCAGTATTTT. The chain combines TRBV14 with TRBJ2-3; 7 nucleotides match TRBD2. The germline V gene has CDR1 SGHDN and CDR2 FVKESK. Losses at the gene ends were 5 bases for V and 2 bases for J; bases not matched to a gene: 10. The CDR3 spans 16 residues.

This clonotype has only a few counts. CDR3 nucleotides: TGTGCCAGCAGTAAGGCAGCGGACACCATATATTTT. Translated, it gives CASSKAADTIYF. The chain recombines TRBV12-3 or TRBV12-4 with TRBJ1-3; D gene unclear. V was shortened by 5 bases and J by 8 bases, with 10 bases between the two germline ends. This CDR3 spans 12 amino acids.

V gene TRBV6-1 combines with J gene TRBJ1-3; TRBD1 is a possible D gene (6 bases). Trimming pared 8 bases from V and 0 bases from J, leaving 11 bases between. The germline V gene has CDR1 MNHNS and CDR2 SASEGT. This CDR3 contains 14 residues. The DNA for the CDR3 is TGTGCCAGCCAGACAGGAAACTCTGGAAACACCATATATTTT. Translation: CASQTGNSGNTIYF.

As DNA, the CDR3 is TGTGCCAGCAGTTTTGATCTGCTCAAAGGGGGCGGCTCGAACTATGGCTACACCTTC. Translation gives CASSFDLLKGGGSNYGYTF. The chain joins TRBV28 to TRBJ1-2; TRBD1 matches 7 bases. There are 19 residues in the CDR3. V lost 3 bases to trimming and J lost 2 bases; unmatched junction nucleotides: 18. CDR1 and CDR2 from the germline V gene are MDHEN and SYDVKM.

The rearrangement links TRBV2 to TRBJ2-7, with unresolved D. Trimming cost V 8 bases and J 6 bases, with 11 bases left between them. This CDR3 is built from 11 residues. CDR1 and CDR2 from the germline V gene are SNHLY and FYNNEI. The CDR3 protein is CASCSWGEQYF. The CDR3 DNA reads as TGTGCCAGCTGCAGTTGGGGCGAGCAGTACTTC.